A selection of T cell receptor beta chains follows, all from one sample in a study of early T cells in non-severe SARS-CoV-2 infection. TCRdb called the 5' RACE reads again in MiXCR, with one record for every CDR3 protein. Of under 50,000 distinct CDR3 sequences listed, about 4.1% are singletons. Sequenced: whole blood. The receptors derive from an adult who was a healthcare worker with PCR-confirmed SARS-CoV-2 infection or an uninfected control (not recorded which). The CDR3 runs from the conserved cysteine through the conserved F or W. D genes are given only for firm matches. Clone size is given for some rows only: seen once, a few or many times, or a class if the clone is expanded.

>NA|many|TRBJ2-4|TRBV24-1
TGTGCCACCAGTGCTGTCCGGGACACCATTCAGTACTTC
CATSAVRDTIQYF
>TRBD1|NA|TRBJ1-1|TRBV5-1
TGCGCCAGCAGCGCGTCGACAGGGTACACTGAAGCTTTCTTT
CASSASTGYTEAFF
>TRBD2|many|TRBJ2-3|TRBV18
TGTGCCAGCTCACCATTTGCGGGAGGCACAGATACGCAGTATTTT
CASSPFAGGTDTQYF
>TRBD2|many|TRBJ2-7|TRBV7-2
TGTGCCAGCAGCTTAGTGGCTAGCGGGGGCTCGAGCTCCTACGAGCAGTACTTC
CASSLVASGGSSSYEQYF
>NA|many|TRBJ2-5|TRBV5-6
TGTGCCAGCAGCTTGAGTTGGCGGGCCCAGTACTTC
CASSLSWRAQYF
>TRBD2|few|TRBJ2-2|TRBV11-2
TGTGCCAGCAGCACGGTACTAGCGGGAGTGCTAACCCAAGGGGAGCTGTTTTTT
CASSTVLAGVLTQGELFF
>TRBD1|many|TRBJ1-2|TRBV28
TGTGCCAGCAGTTTATGGGGGACAGGCGAGGGCTATGGCTACACCTTC
CASSLWGTGEGYGYTF
>TRBD1|many|TRBJ1-4|TRBV11-2
TGTGCCAGCACCTCCACAGGGGGGGAAAAACTGTTTTTT
CASTSTGGEKLFF
>NA|many|TRBJ2-2|TRBV27
TGTGCCAGCGCGCTAGGGCAGGGTTTCACCGGGGAGCTGTTTTTT
CASALGQGFTGELFF
>NA|many|TRBJ2-7|TRBV5-1
TGCGCCAGCAGCTTGGACGGAGTAGAGCAGTACTTC
CASSLDGVEQYF
>TRBD1|many|TRBJ1-1|TRBV7-9
TGTGCCAGCAGCCCTACCAGGACAGGGAAGAACACTGAAGCTTTCTTT
CASSPTRTGKNTEAFF
>NA|few|TRBJ1-2|TRBV30
TGTGCCTGGAGTCAACGGGAGTATGGCTACACCTTC
CAWSQREYGYTF
>NA|few|TRBJ2-5|TRBV3-2
TGTGCCAGCAGCCACCCGGGACTAGCGGGAGAATGGCAAGAGACCCAGTACTTC
CASSHPGLAGEWQETQYF
>NA|many|TRBJ2-5|TRBV12-2
TGTGCAAGTCGCCCTCAGGCCGGGACTAGCGGCAAGACCCAGTACTTC
CASRPQAGTSGKTQYF
>NA|NA|TRBJ2-3|TRBV18
TGTGCCAGCTCACCACCCGGGCGAATAGTGCCCAATACGCAGTATTTT
CASSPPGRIVPNTQYF
>NA|many|TRBJ2-7|TRBV10-3
TGTGCCATCAGTGAGGGATACGAGCAGTACTTC
CAISEGYEQYF
>TRBD2|many|TRBJ2-1|TRBV7-2
TGTGCCAGCAGCTTAGCCCCTACTAGCGGGAGAGCACCCGAGCAGTTCTTC
CASSLAPTSGRAPEQFF
>NA|few|TRBJ1-2|TRBV7-2
TGTGCCAGCAGCTTAGGAAAGGGGGCTAACTATGGCTACACCTTC
CASSLGKGANYGYTF
>TRBD1|few|TRBJ1-5|TRBV6-5
TGTGCCAGCAGTTTTTTGACAGGGCGGAGCAATCAGCCCCAGCATTTT
CASSFLTGRSNQPQHF
>NA|many|TRBJ2-5|TRBV5-4
TGTGCCAGCAGCTCAGGAGCGGTACAAGAGACCCAGTACTTC
CASSSGAVQETQYF
>TRBD2|many|TRBJ2-3|TRBV7-3
TGTGCCAGCGGGGCGGGGGAAAGCACAGATACGCAGTATTTT
CASGAGESTDTQYF
>NA|few|TRBJ2-2|TRBV20-1
TGCAGTGCTAGTAAGGGGAACTTCCCCGGGGAGCTGTTTTTT
CSASKGNFPGELFF
>TRBD1|many|TRBJ1-5|TRBV10-3
TGTGCCATCAGAGGTACAGGGGAAGAACAGCCCCAGCATTTT
CAIRGTGEEQPQHF
>TRBD1|many|TRBJ2-5|TRBV5-1
TGCGCCAGCAGCTCCGGGACAGACCAAGAGACCCAGTACTTC
CASSSGTDQETQYF
>NA|few|TRBJ2-7|TRBV6-5
TGTGCCAGCAGTTACGGAGCGGGTACCTACGAGCAGTACTTC
CASSYGAGTYEQYF
>NA|many|TRBJ2-1|TRBV7-8
TGTGCCAGCAGCTTACAGGGAAGAGGGGAACAGTTCTTC
CASSLQGRGEQFF